The 4 T cell receptor beta chains presented below share a single source sample, sequenced in a study of cytotoxic CD8 clonotypes in ibrutinib-treated CLL. Method: immunoSEQ multiplex PCR; TCRdb's copy keeps in-frame clones and lacks some. The data show more than 300,000 clones, roughly 85% seen once. The source was PBMCs, collected before ibrutinib treatment. These receptors all come from a human donor with chronic lymphocytic leukemia.

Concerning this clone itself: At the DNA level, this CDR3 is encoded by other sequences in the same sample as well. CDR3 nucleotide sequence: TGTGCCAGCAGCGTCGACAGGAACTATGGCTACACCTTC. It translates to CASSVDRNYGYTF. The chain combines TRBV9 with TRBJ1-2; the D gene is possibly TRBD1 (6 bases). Trimming stripped 2 bases from V and 2 bases from J, with 7 bases between. The V gene's germline CDR1 is SGDLS and CDR2 YYNGEE. The CDR3 has 13 amino acids.

The rearrangement joins TRBV4-1 to TRBJ2-3; TRBD2 agrees at 13 bases. CDR3 size: 15 residues. J was trimmed by 6 bases and V by 6 bases; bases with no gene match: 6. In germline, CDR1 is MGHRA, CDR2 YSYEKL. The CDR3 loop is CASRSLAGGPDTQYF. In DNA, the CDR3 is TGCGCCAGCAGGTCACTAGCGGGAGGGCCGGATACGCAGTATTTT.

The chain combines TRBV5-1 with TRBJ2-7; 7 nucleotides match TRBD2. Germline V gives CDR1 SGHRS, CDR2 YFSETQ. CDR3 length equals 15 residues. V shed 0 bases, J shed 5 bases, and the junction held 8 bases outside the gene matches. The CDR3 is CASSLALSGTHEQYF. The CDR3 DNA sequence: TGCGCCAGCAGCTTGGCGCTAAGCGGGACCCACGAGCAGTACTTC.

The chain recombines TRBV12-5 with TRBJ1-1, with a tentative D call TRBD1 (6 bases). V was shortened by 7 bases and J by 10 bases, with 19 bases between the two germline ends. Germline V gene data show CDR1 as LGHNT and CDR2 as FRNRAP. There are 13 residues in the CDR3. The CDR3 here is CASAPGADFRAFF. As DNA, the CDR3 is TGTGCTAGTGCCCCGGGGGCGGATTTTCGAGCTTTCTTT.